These 2 T cell receptor beta chains originate from one sample sequenced in a study of OX40 agonist ivuxolimab in advanced cancers. Repertoires were generated with immunoSEQ multiplex PCR, while TCRdb's copy carries only in-frame clones and drops some. The sample lists approximately 100,000 clones, about 92% occurring once. Sample: CD4+ or CD8+ T cells sorted from blood, taken in a trial of the OX40 agonist ivuxolimab. These receptors originate from an adult with an advanced solid tumor such as melanoma, head and neck, liver or kidney cancer.

This chain joins TRBV4-1 and TRBJ1-2, with unresolved D. The germline gives CDR1 MGHRA, CDR2 YSYEKL. The CDR3 totals 16 residues. The V end lost 2 bases, the J end lost 3 bases, and 16 bases lay between the germline ends. The CDR3: CASSQLLRRRDYGYTF. CDR3 nucleotides: TGCGCCAGCAGCCAACTCCTCCGACGCCGGGACTATGGCTACACCTTC.

The CDR3 bases are TGTGCCAGCAGCTTAGGCGGTAGTTCTGGGGCCAACACAGATACGCAGTATTTT. It translates to CASSLGGSSGANTDTQYF. The chain links TRBV13 to TRBJ2-3; TRBD1 is a possible D gene (5 bases). CDR3 length: 18 amino acids. Per germline, CDR1 PRHDT and CDR2 FYEKMQ (reference sequence). The ends were cut back, 0 bases at V and 2 bases at J, with 18 bases in the middle. The full variable domain, completed using reference TRBV13 and TRBJ2-3, is AAGVIQSPRHLIKEKRETATLKCYPIPRHDTVYWYQQGPGQDPQFLISFYEKMQSDKGSIPDRFSAQQFSDYHSELNMSSLELGDSALYFCASSLGGSSGANTDTQYFGPGTRLTVL.